This T cell receptor beta chain emerged from a study of CXCR3-negative and CXCR3-positive naive CD8 T cells. Study summary: With about 1.5 +/- 0.3 million reads per library, the TRB reads numbered around 150 million in total. Overall study findings and caveats: Naive CXCR3-positive cells had TRB CDR3s more hydrophobic than those of CXCR3-negative naive cells. Naive CXCR3-positive and CXCR3-negative cells shared TRBV-TRBJ usage; memory cells diverged. Diversity in memory CD8+ cells fell much lower than the comparably high levels seen in both naive subsets.

All TRB cDNA libraries came from 5' RACE performed with UMI labels. TCRdb re-called the 5' RACE reads and shows each CDR3 protein once, DNA omitted. The sample's table shows about 110,000 distinct CDR3 sequences. Germline V gene data show CDR1 as SEHNR and CDR2 as FQNEAQ (reference sequence). CDR3 length: 14 residues. Details on this clonotype: Its antigen is undetermined.

The TCR comes from a human donor in good health. Some clones in this sample may be carry-over from other donors' samples. Input material: naive CXCR3+ CD8+ T cells from blood. Subset defined: CD45RO-CCR7+CD27+CD95- naive CD8+ T cells expressing CXCR3 (TNR3+). The rearrangement joins TRBV7-9 to TRBJ2-2; TCRdb's D call of TRBD1 is untestable without DNA. This CDR3 reads CASTPPGRRGELFF.